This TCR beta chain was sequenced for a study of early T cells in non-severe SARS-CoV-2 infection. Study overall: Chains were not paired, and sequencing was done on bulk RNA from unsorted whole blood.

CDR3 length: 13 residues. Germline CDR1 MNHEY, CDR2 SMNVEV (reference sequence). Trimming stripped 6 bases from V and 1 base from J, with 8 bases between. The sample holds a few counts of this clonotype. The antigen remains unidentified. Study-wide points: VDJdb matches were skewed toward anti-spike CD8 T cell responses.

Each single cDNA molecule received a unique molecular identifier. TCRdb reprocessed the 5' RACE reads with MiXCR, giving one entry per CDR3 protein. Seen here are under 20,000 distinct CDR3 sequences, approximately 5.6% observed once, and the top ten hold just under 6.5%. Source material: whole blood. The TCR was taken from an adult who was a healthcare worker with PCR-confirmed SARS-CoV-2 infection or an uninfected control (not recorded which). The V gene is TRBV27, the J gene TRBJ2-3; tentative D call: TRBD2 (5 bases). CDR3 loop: CASRVGGTDTQYF. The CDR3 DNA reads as TGTGCCAGCAGAGTCGGGGGCACAGATACGCAGTATTTT.